This T cell receptor beta chain was documented in a study of T cell responses to AZD1222 COVID-19 vaccine (dated by TCRdb to the early 2020s). Looking at the study overall: AZD1222 recipients given second doses at about 4 weeks or at about 12 weeks were pooled, since spike-specific TCR depth and breadth were not found to differ between the two schedules. TCR sequencing was performed for roughly 250 trial participants, of whom around 210 were given two doses of AZD1222 and around 25 were given two doses of MenACWY control vaccine. Trial participants were enrolled into age subgroups of 18-55, 56-69 and 70-plus years, which contained approximately 150, 30 and 60 TCR-sequenced participants, respectively.

The CDR3 regions of human TCRbeta chains were analyzed by immunosequencing. In the source study's methods: TCRs in the repertoires were matched against a reference library of SARS-CoV-2-specific TCRs that had been generated with the MIRA antigen-specificity platform. Breadth was defined as the fraction of unique TCRs that were SARS-CoV-2-associated. Depth was defined as the fraction of total T cells that were SARS-CoV-2-associated. Each spike-specific TCR was assigned to its reactive spike region and to a CD4 or CD8 class using the MIRA data. Log10-transformed breadth and depth values were compared by one-way ANOVA with Sidak's multiple comparisons tests. TCRdb obtained this table from immuneACCESS and retained in-frame rearrangements with V and J assigned. These tables miss some clones; where compared with another copy, unresolved V genes account for less than half of the shortfall, and the remainder is unexplained. The V and J calls and clone size were taken over from that table, and D and trimming were inferred from the DNA. The sample data list about 170,000 clones, and more than 85% of these were observed just once. The ten largest clones represent about 3.9% of the sample.

On this clone itself: It has no known antigen specificity. It has no much larger one-base neighbor in the sample; base qualities were not kept.

Trimming removed 0 bases from V and 4 bases from J, leaving 9 bases between the germline ends. From the germline V gene (reference sequence), CDR1 is GTSNPN and CDR2 is SVGIG. The CDR3 runs 13 amino acids, cysteine and phenylalanine included. Of all the DNA, just the CDR3 is kept, 39 bases in frame from base 1. Summary of the overall study and its limitations: Conclusions about previously exposed vaccinees are limited because only a handful of AZD1222 recipients were SARS-CoV-2 seropositive at baseline. Reportedly, close to half of the unique spike-specific TCRs recognized epitopes lying outside the regions that are mutated in the B.1.351 and B.1.1.7 variants. In the small 56-69-year group, the increase in depth fell short of significance, most likely because of low power. Vaccine-associated CD4 TCRs spanned the whole spike protein, with dominant responses in regions 160-218 and 743-854. Because no samples from the day 14 peak response were available, repertoires could be characterized only after the peak T cell response. A significant rise in spike-specific TCR breadth and depth was observed after two AZD1222 doses relative to day 0 and relative to MenACWY recipients. Participants were mostly white British, with more females than males. The authors suggested clonal diversity may have been underestimated.

The time point label here, explained by the study, means: baseline before first vaccination. Vaccinee samples were obtained from the UK trials COV001 and COV002, which included a single-blind randomized controlled phase 2/3 trial of AZD1222 (ChAdOx1 nCoV-19) in healthy adults. Trial participant PBMC samples were collected at day 0 and day 28 after the second dose for TCRbeta chain sequencing. The sequences come from peripheral blood, collected on day 0 of AZD1222 vaccination. This TCR was recovered from an adult in good health. This chain is built from TRBV30 and TRBJ1-2; the D segment cannot be called with confidence. The DNA sequence is as follows: TGTGCCTGGAGTGTATCGGGATTCTATGGCTACACCTTC. The translation is CAWSVSGFYGYTF.